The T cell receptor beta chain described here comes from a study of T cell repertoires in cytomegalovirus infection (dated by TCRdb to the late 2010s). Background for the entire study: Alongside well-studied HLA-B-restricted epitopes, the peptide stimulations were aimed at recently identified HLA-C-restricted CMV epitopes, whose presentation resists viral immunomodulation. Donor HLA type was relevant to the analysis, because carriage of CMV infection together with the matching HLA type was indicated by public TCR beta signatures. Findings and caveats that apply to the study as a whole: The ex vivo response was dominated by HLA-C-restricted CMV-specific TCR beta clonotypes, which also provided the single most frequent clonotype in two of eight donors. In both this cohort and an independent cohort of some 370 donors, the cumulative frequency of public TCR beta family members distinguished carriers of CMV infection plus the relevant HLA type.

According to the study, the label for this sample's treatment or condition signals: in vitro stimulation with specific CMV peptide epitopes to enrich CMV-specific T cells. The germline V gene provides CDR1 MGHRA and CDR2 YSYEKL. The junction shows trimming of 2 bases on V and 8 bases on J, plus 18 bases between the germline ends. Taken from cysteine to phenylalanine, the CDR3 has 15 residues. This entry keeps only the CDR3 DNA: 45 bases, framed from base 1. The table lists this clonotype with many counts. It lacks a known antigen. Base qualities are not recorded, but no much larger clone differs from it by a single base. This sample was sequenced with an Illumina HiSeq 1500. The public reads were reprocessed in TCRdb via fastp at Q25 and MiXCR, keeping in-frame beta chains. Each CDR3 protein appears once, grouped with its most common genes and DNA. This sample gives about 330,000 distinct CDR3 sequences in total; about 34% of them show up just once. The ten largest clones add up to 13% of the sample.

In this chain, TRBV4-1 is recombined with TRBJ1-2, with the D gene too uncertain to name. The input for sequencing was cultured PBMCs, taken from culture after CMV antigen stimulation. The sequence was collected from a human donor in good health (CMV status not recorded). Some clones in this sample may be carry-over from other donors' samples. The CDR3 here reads CASSQYHGFIPGYTF. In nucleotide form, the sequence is TGCGCCAGCAGCCAATATCACGGTTTCATCCCCGGCTACACCTTC.